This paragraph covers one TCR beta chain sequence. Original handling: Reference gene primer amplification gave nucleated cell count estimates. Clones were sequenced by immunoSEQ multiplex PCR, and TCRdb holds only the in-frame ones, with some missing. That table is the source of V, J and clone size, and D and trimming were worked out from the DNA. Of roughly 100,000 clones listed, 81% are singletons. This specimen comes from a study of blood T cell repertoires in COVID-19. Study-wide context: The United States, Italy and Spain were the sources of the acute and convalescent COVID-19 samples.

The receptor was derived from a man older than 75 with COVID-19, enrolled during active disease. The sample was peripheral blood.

The CDR3 nucleotides are TGTGCCAGCAGTCCACAGGGACCTATAGGCTACACCTTC. It encodes CASSPQGPIGYTF. This chain connects TRBV28 to TRBJ1-2; D is possibly TRBD1 (6 bases). The germline V and J ends were trimmed by 5 bases and 8 bases, with 15 bases remaining between them. This CDR3 contains 13 residues. Germline CDR1 is MDHEN and CDR2 is SYDVKM.